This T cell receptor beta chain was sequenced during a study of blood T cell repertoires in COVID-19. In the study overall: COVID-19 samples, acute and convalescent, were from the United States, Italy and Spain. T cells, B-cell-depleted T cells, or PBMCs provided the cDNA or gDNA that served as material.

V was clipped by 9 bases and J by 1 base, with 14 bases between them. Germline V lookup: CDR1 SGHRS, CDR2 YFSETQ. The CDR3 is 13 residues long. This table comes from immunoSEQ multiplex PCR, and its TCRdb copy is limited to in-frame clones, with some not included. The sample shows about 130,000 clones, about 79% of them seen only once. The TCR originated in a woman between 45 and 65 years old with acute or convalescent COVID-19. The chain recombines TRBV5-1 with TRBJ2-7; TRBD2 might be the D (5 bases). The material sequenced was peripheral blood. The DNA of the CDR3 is TGCGCCATCCTGAGGGAGAGTTCCTACGAGCAGTACTTC. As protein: CAILRESSYEQYF.